Listed below are T cell receptor beta chains from one sample, sequenced in a study of blood T cell repertoires in COVID-19. TCRdb's copy holds only in-frame clones and misses some; the assay was immunoSEQ multiplex PCR. The sample lists 270,000 or so clones, 89% seen once, with 3.5% to 5.5% in the top ten. What was sequenced was peripheral blood. All receptors come from a woman aged 40 to 50 who had recovered from COVID-19. CDR3s include the opening cysteine and the closing phenylalanine or tryptophan. A D gene is named only where the DNA matches it firmly. Expanded clones are given a class, and other clones once, few, many or no size at all.

d_call j_call v_call clone_size cdr3_aa cdr3_nt
. TRBJ1-6 TRBV5-4 . CASSLGGGNSPLHF TGTGCCAGCAGCTTGGGAGGGGGTAATTCACCCCTCCACTTT
. TRBJ1-2 TRBV19 . CASSGLQRNYGYTF TGTGCCAGTAGCGGACTGCAAAGAAACTATGGCTACACCTTC
TRBD2 TRBJ2-1 TRBV2 . CASTGGDEQFF TGTGCCAGCACGGGAGGGGATGAGCAGTTCTTC
. TRBJ1-4 TRBV28 . CASSLEEKLFF TGTGCCAGCAGTTTAGAGGAAAAACTGTTTTTT
. TRBJ1-1 TRBV21-1 . CASTRGSSKQKNTEAFF TGTGCCAGCACTAGAGGAAGCTCAAAACAAAAGAACACTGAAGCTTTCTTT
. TRBJ1-2 TRBV5-4 . CASSSGTLYGYTF TGTGCCAGCAGTTCCGGGACTCTATATGGCTACACCTTC
TRBD2 TRBJ2-5 TRBV7-2 . CASRLRLAEETQYF TGTGCCAGCAGACTAAGACTAGCGGAAGAGACCCAGTACTTC
. TRBJ2-7 TRBV6-5 . CASSTNLYEQYF TGTGCCAGCAGCACAAACCTCTACGAGCAGTACTTC
. TRBJ1-1 TRBV5-1 . CASSPSADRHTEAFF TGCGCCAGCAGCCCTTCAGCGGACAGACACACTGAAGCTTTCTTT
TRBD2 TRBJ2-4 TRBV3-1/TRBV3-2 . CASSQEPLADLAKNIQYF TGTGCCAGCAGCCAAGAACCTCTAGCGGACCTAGCCAAAAACATTCAGTACTTC
. TRBJ2-2 TRBV7-2 few CASSSIANLKVGGELFF TGTGCCAGCAGCTCCATAGCTAACCTAAAGGTGGGCGGGGAGCTGTTTTTT
TRBD2 TRBJ2-2 TRBV4-3 . CASSQGMTAGNLPRELFF TGCGCCAGCAGCCAAGGAATGACAGCGGGAAACCTACCCCGGGAGCTGTTTTTT
. TRBJ2-1 TRBV5-1 . CASAGRFNEQFF TGCGCCAGCGCGGGACGGTTCAATGAGCAGTTCTTC
. TRBJ2-5 TRBV28 . CASPYQETQYF TGTGCCAGCCCCTATCAAGAGACCCAGTACTTC
. TRBJ1-1 TRBV18 . CASSPARETEAFF TGTGCCAGCTCACCCGCCCGGGAAACTGAAGCTTTCTTT
TRBD2 TRBJ2-5 TRBV20-1 . CSASPLAGVGETQYF TGCAGTGCTAGTCCTCTGGCGGGAGTAGGGGAGACCCAGTACTTC
TRBD2 TRBJ2-1 TRBV7-2 . CASSLRRGRDSYNEQFF TGTGCCAGCAGCTTAAGGCGCGGGAGGGACTCCTACAATGAGCAGTTCTTC
TRBD1 TRBJ1-6 TRBV19 once CASSATRGRGYSPLHF TGTGCCAGTAGTGCTACTAGGGGGCGCGGGTATTCACCCCTCCACTTT
. TRBJ1-1 TRBV5-4 . CASSLRGGGMNTEAFF TGTGCCAGCAGCCTCAGGGGAGGGGGTATGAACACTGAAGCTTTCTTT
. TRBJ2-7 TRBV10-1 . CASSEALDGYEQYF TGCGCCAGCAGTGAAGCGCTAGATGGGTACGAGCAGTACTTC
. TRBJ2-2 TRBV19 once CASSHLRGANTGELFF TGTGCCAGTAGCCACCTCAGGGGAGCAAACACCGGGGAGCTGTTTTTT
. TRBJ2-1 TRBV21-1 once CASSKRRRGLAGEQFF TGTGCCAGCAGCAAACGAAGGCGGGGGTTGGCTGGTGAGCAGTTCTTC
. TRBJ1-3 TRBV4-2 . CASSLSAYGNTIYF TGTGCCAGCAGCCTGAGTGCTTATGGAAACACCATATATTTT
TRBD1 TRBJ1-2 TRBV20-1 . CSASQGARLGGYTF TGCAGTGCTAGTCAGGGGGCGCGGCTCGGTGGCTACACCTTC
. TRBJ1-5 TRBV3-1/TRBV3-2 . CASSQGLDQPQHF TGTGCCAGCAGTCAAGGCTTAGATCAGCCCCAGCATTTT
TRBD1 TRBJ2-5 TRBV27 . CASSIRGLGETQYF TGTGCCAGCAGTATCAGGGGGCTGGGGGAGACCCAGTACTTC
. TRBJ2-2 TRBV21-1 . CASSKTGDRALRDTGELFF TGTGCCAGCAGCAAAACGGGAGACAGGGCCCTACGAGATACCGGGGAGCTGTTTTTT
. TRBJ2-2 TRBV4-3 . CASSQERVGSFANTGELFF TGCGCCAGCAGCCAGGAGAGGGTGGGGAGTTTTGCGAACACCGGGGAGCTGTTTTTT
. TRBJ1-2 TRBV18 once CASSPQTGGMVYGYTF TGTGCCAGCTCACCTCAAACAGGCGGAATGGTCTATGGCTACACCTTC
TRBD2 TRBJ2-1 TRBV19 few CASSTNGLAGGGYNEQFF TGTGCCAGTAGCACAAATGGACTAGCGGGAGGGGGATACAATGAGCAGTTCTTC
. TRBJ2-5 TRBV10-2 few CASSDLQGAGETQYF TGCGCCAGCAGTGATCTCCAAGGGGCAGGCGAGACCCAGTACTTC
. TRBJ2-1 TRBV12-3/TRBV12-4 . CASSSRGREGQFF TGTGCCAGCAGTTCGAGAGGGAGAGAAGGGCAGTTCTTC
TRBD1 TRBJ1-1 TRBV28 . CASNQGARDTEAFF TGTGCCAGCAATCAGGGGGCGCGGGACACTGAAGCTTTCTTT
TRBD2 TRBJ2-2 TRBV10-1 few CASSKRGNGELFF TGCGCCAGCAGCAAGCGGGGAAACGGGGAGCTGTTTTTT
TRBD2 TRBJ2-1 TRBV19 . CASQPRTSVGNEQFF TGTGCCAGCCAACCGAGGACTAGCGTAGGCAATGAGCAGTTCTTC
TRBD1 TRBJ1-6 TRBV5-6 . CASSFTGDEPLHF TGTGCCAGCAGCTTTACAGGGGACGAGCCCCTCCACTTT
TRBD1 TRBJ2-3 TRBV7-3 . CASSPGTGITDTQYF TGTGCCAGCAGCCCTGGGACAGGGATCACAGATACGCAGTATTTT
TRBD1 TRBJ1-4 TRBV2 . CASSRTGSNEKLFF TGTGCCAGCAGTCGGACAGGGTCTAATGAAAAACTGTTTTTT
. TRBJ1-6 TRBV15 few CATSRDGGVAPLHF TGTGCCACCAGCAGAGATGGGGGGGTTGCACCCCTCCACTTT
. TRBJ2-2 TRBV6-5 . CASTSETGELFF TGTGCCAGCACTAGCGAGACCGGGGAGCTGTTTTTT
TRBD1 TRBJ1-3 TRBV7-9 . CASSFDRVNSGNTIYF TGTGCCAGCAGCTTCGACAGGGTAAACTCTGGAAACACCATATATTTT
TRBD2 TRBJ2-1 TRBV19 few CASSGRLAGGVDEQFF TGTGCCAGTAGTGGGAGACTAGCGGGAGGGGTAGATGAGCAGTTCTTC
. TRBJ2-5 TRBV15 . CATSRGPGDGETQYF TGTGCCACCAGCAGGGGTCCAGGGGATGGGGAGACCCAGTACTTC
TRBD2 TRBJ2-1 TRBV25-1 . CASASGAYNEQFF TGTGCCAGCGCGAGCGGGGCCTACAATGAGCAGTTCTTC
TRBD2 TRBJ2-1 TRBV3-1/TRBV3-2 . CASSQPAGLAIDEQFF TGTGCCAGCAGCCAACCCGCGGGACTAGCGATCGATGAGCAGTTCTTC